The source of this T cell receptor (beta chain) is a study of brain T cells in children with intractable seizures. Overall study findings and caveats: Clones missing pre-surgery may reflect undersampling of that blood sample. HCMV serostatus was not known, and viral specificity came from CDR3 similarity only.

Per germline, CDR1 SQVTM and CDR2 ANQGSEA. V lost 4 bases to trimming and J lost 7 bases; unmatched junction nucleotides: 2. The CDR3 has 13 amino acids. Sequencing was limited to surgery cases with top T cell transcript signatures in brain tissue. Before surgery, patients took at least one anti-epileptic drug. Profiled with immunoSEQ multiplex PCR; TCRdb holds only in-frame clones, not every one. Of about 40,000 clones in the sample, 75% to 95% are singletons; the top ten hold 6.3%. Comment on this clone: Its specificity is unknown.

The starting material was peripheral blood, obtained at surgery. The genes are TRBV29-1 and TRBJ1-4; the match to TRBD1 covers 11 bases. The receptor was derived from a girl aged 2-10 years with tuberous sclerosis and intractable seizures. The CDR3 region is CSVGDRGAEKLFF. The CDR3 DNA follows: TGCAGCGTTGGGGACAGGGGGGCTGAAAAACTGTTTTTT.